This paragraph covers one T cell receptor (beta chain) sequence. Its antigen is as yet unknown. Treatment denoted: approximately nine-day PBMC culture with coronavirus spike peptide pools or control peptides (ViraFEST assay). Once obtained from cultured CD4+ T cells, the DNA was sequenced using the Oncomine TCR Beta short-read assay. TCRdb used MiXCR to reprocess the PCR reads, holding one entry per CDR3 protein. The repertoire includes approximately 4,000 distinct CDR3 sequences, over 30% of them detected once, and roughly 25% sits in the top ten. The sample belongs to a study of vaccination and CD4 T cells after COVID-19. Findings and caveats of the study: Researchers report that 304 of 307 vaccine-specific clones in convalescent patients proved spike mono-reactive.

V shed 4 bases, J shed 5 bases, and the junction held 10 bases outside the gene matches. The CDR3 is made up of 15 amino acids. The germline gives CDR1 SGHTA, CDR2 FQGNSA. This chain links TRBV7-2 with TRBJ1-1; 7 bases fit TRBD1. This clonotype originated in a human donor who had recovered from COVID-19. Sample: CD4+ T cells from blood, cultured in vitro. DNA of the CDR3: TGTGCCAGCAGCTCCCCGAGACAGGGTCTAACTGAAGCTTTCTTT. Protein: CASSSPRQGLTEAFF.